These 23 T cell receptor beta chains share one sample of origin, sequenced in a study of blood T cell repertoires in COVID-19. Data came from immunoSEQ multiplex PCR; TCRdb stores just in-frame clones and leaves some out. The sample records some 68,000 clones, about 90% being singletons. The sample was peripheral blood. These receptors were collected from a human donor in a cohort sampled during active COVID-19.

The chain links TRBV4-1 to TRBJ1-2; D perhaps matches TRBD1 (6 bases). This CDR3 contains 17 residues. The germline gives CDR1 MGHRA, CDR2 YSYEKL. Trimming stripped 2 bases from V and 1 base from J, with 17 bases between. The CDR3 protein is CASSQLPAGALNYGYTF. The CDR3 region has the DNA TGCGCCAGCAGCCAATTGCCGGCGGGGGCCCTTAACTATGGCTACACCTTC.

This clone appeared a single time. V gene TRBV6-2 or TRBV6-3 combines with J gene TRBJ2-7; a weak D match, TRBD1 (6 bases). Germline CDR1 MNHEY, CDR2 SVGEGT. Trimming pared 5 bases from V and 5 bases from J, leaving 13 bases between. There are 13 residues in the CDR3. CDR3 nucleotides: TGTGCCAGCAGTCGACAGGTTCCACACGAGCAGTACTTC. This encodes CASSRQVPHEQYF.

This chain uses TRBV6-5 with TRBJ2-1; TRBD2 might be the D (5 bases). Germline CDR1 MNHEY, CDR2 SVGAGI. V lost 5 bases, J lost 6 bases, and 14 bases lay in between. The CDR3 has 14 amino acids. DNA of the CDR3: TGTGCCAGCAGTCTGCCCCTAGCTAGCAATGAGCAGTTCTTC. This codes for CASSLPLASNEQFF.

The V gene is TRBV6-4, the J gene TRBJ2-3, with a possible D match to TRBD2 (5 bases). V lost 8 bases, J lost 4 bases, and 7 bases lay in between. Germline V lookup: CDR1 MRHNA, CDR2 SNTAGT. This CDR3 has 11 residues. The CDR3 region is CASGRADTQYF. The CDR3 DNA sequence: TGTGCCAGCGGGCGGGCAGATACGCAGTATTTT.

V usage is TRBV7-2 and J usage is TRBJ2-2, with a possible D match to TRBD1 (6 bases). Germline V CDR1 and CDR2: SGHTA, FQGNSA. The CDR3 consists of 15 residues. V was cut by 4 bases and J by 11 bases, with 20 bases left in between. This chain's CDR3 is CASSSYLLTGGELFF. The CDR3 region has the DNA TGTGCCAGCAGCTCCTATCTTCTGACAGGCGGAGAGCTGTTTTTT.

The chain combines TRBV2 with TRBJ1-4; D may be TRBD1 (5 bases). The germline V and J ends were trimmed by 5 bases and 14 bases, with 15 bases remaining between them. Germline lookup yields CDR1 SNHLY and CDR2 FYNNEI. The CDR3 contains 12 residues. The CDR3 DNA is TGTGCCAGCAGTTACCAGGGTTTATGGCTGTTTTTT. This sequence encodes CASSYQGLWLFF. The full variable domain, with the rest looked up from reference TRBV2 and TRBJ1-4, is EPEVTQTPSHQVTQMGQEVILRCVPISNHLYFYWYRQILGQKVEFLVSFYNNEISEKSEIFDDQFSVERPDGSNFTLKIRSTKLEDSAMYFCASSYQGLWLFFGSGTQLSVL.

The chain is built from TRBV6-2 or TRBV6-3 and TRBJ1-5, with 9 bases matching TRBD1. Per the germline V gene, CDR1 is MNHEY and CDR2 is SVGEGT. The V gene end was trimmed by 5 bases and the J gene end by 0 bases; junction bases not matched to a gene: 11. CDR3 length equals 18 residues. The CDR3 loop reads CASSRSGTGYYSNQPQHF. The CDR3 region has the DNA TGTGCCAGCAGTCGCTCCGGGACAGGGTATTATAGCAATCAGCCCCAGCATTTT.

This clone was seen more than once but under ten times. The chain has TRBV3-1 (or the pseudogene TRBV3-2) and TRBJ1-1, with 7 bases identical to TRBD1. The CDR3 totals 15 residues. Germline V lookup: CDR1 LGHDT, CDR2 YNNKEL (reference sequence). With 1 base clipped from V and 11 bases from J, the junction kept 13 bases outside the gene matches. CDR3 loop: CASSQGRARGQGAFF. The CDR3 DNA sequence: TGTGCCAGCAGCCAAGGGCGGGCGAGGGGGCAAGGGGCTTTCTTT.

The CDR3: CASSLSGTSYEQYF. CDR3 coding DNA: TGTGCCAGCAGCTTGAGCGGTACTTCCTACGAGCAGTACTTC. The V gene is TRBV5-4, the J gene TRBJ2-7, with a tentative D call TRBD2 (5 bases). Germline V gives CDR1 SGHNT, CDR2 YYREEE (reference sequence). Trimming stripped 1 base from V and 1 base from J, with 9 bases between. This CDR3 comprises 14 residues.

This clone showed up just a few times. CDR3 loop: CSVEGSVPGTDTQYF. Here the CDR3 DNA reads TGCAGCGTTGAAGGATCGGTGCCAGGGACAGATACGCAGTATTTT. The chain recombines TRBV29-1 with TRBJ2-3; D might be TRBD1 (5 bases). Germline lookup yields CDR1 SQVTM and CDR2 ANQGSEA. The CDR3 is 15 amino acids. With 1 base removed from V and 3 bases from J, the gap between germline ends came to 14 bases.

The chain is built from TRBV29-1 and TRBJ2-1, with D maybe TRBD2 (6 bases). The V and J ends lost 4 bases and 2 bases respectively, with 12 bases between them. The germline V gene encodes CDR1 SQVTM and CDR2 ANQGSEA. This CDR3 spans 14 amino acids. The DNA for the CDR3 is TGCAGCGTTGGGGTTGGCGGGGCCTACAATGAGCAGTTCTTC. This gives the protein CSVGVGGAYNEQFF.

The V call is TRBV5-6, the J call TRBJ1-5; 12 bases are a match to TRBD1. J lost 6 bases, V lost 1 base, and 5 bases had no gene match. CDR3 size: 16 residues. Germline CDR1 reads SGHDT; CDR2 reads YYEEEE. In DNA form, the CDR3 reads TGTGCCAGCAGCTTGTGGGGGACAGGGGGCGGTCAGCCCCAGCATTTT. Amino acid sequence: CASSLWGTGGGQPQHF.

The V and J genes are TRBV21-1 and TRBJ2-7; no check of the table's D call, TRBD2, against the DNA was made. TRBV21-1 is flagged as a pseudogene. This CDR3 region has 20 residues. The chain's CDR3 is CASLFGLRENRPVWGYEQYF. CDR3 in DNA: TGTGCCAGCTTATTCGGACTTAGGGAGAACCGGCCGGTATGGGGCTACGAGCAGTACTTC.

V gene TRBV2 combines with J gene TRBJ1-5; 9 bases are shared with TRBD1. The CDR3 covers 15 residues. With 5 bases clipped from V and 2 bases from J, the junction kept 4 bases outside the gene matches. Germline values: CDR1 SNHLY, CDR2 FYNNEI. The CDR3 DNA is TGTGCCAGCAGTCGACAGGGGGTGGGCAATCAGCCCCAGCATTTT. Translation: CASSRQGVGNQPQHF.

This chain joins TRBV7-3 and TRBJ2-5, with no clear D. The germline gives CDR1 SGHTA, CDR2 FQGTGA. The V and J ends lost 2 bases and 2 bases respectively, with 12 bases between them. The CDR3 length is 15 residues. CDR3 bases: TGTGCCAGCAGCTTATCTGGCGGCTTACAAGAGACCCAGTACTTC. Its translation: CASSLSGGLQETQYF.

This chain connects TRBV6-1 to TRBJ2-5; TRBD1 agrees at 7 bases. V lost 3 bases to trimming and J lost 5 bases; unmatched junction nucleotides: 9. The germline V gene has CDR1 MNHNS and CDR2 SASEGT. The CDR3 runs to 15 residues. CDR3 region: CASSETGRGSETQYF. CDR3 DNA sequence: TGTGCCAGCAGTGAGACAGGGAGAGGATCGGAGACCCAGTACTTC.

The chain joins TRBV6-4 to TRBJ1-6, with D unclear. From germline, CDR1 is MRHNA and CDR2 SNTAGT. Trimming removed 3 bases from V and 7 bases from J, with 7 bases in between. The CDR3 extends over 13 amino acids. CDR3 DNA sequence: TGTGCCAGCAGTGATCGAGGGAATTCACCCCTCCACTTT. Protein product: CASSDRGNSPLHF.

CDR3: CASSRGTSGYNEQFF. The CDR3 DNA follows: TGTGCCAGCAGCCGAGGGACTAGCGGATACAATGAGCAGTTCTTC. The rearrangement uses TRBV7-8 and TRBJ2-1; 11 nucleotides match TRBD2. Germline V gene data show CDR1 as SGHVS and CDR2 as FQNEAQ. The CDR3 runs to 15 residues. V shed 5 bases and J 4 bases; nucleotides not matched to a gene: 4.

This chain links TRBV7-9 with TRBJ1-2; TRBD1 matches 7 bases. Germline CDR1 and CDR2: SEHNR and FQNEAQ (reference sequence). This CDR3 region has 14 residues. The junction had 9 bases not matched to a gene; V was cut back by 5 bases and J by 6 bases. This CDR3 reads CASSPRAGGHGYTF. CDR3 DNA: TGTGCCAGCAGCCCACGCGCAGGGGGGCATGGCTACACCTTC.

The chain joins TRBV3-1 (or the pseudogene TRBV3-2) to TRBJ1-6; maybe TRBD1 (5 bases). Germline CDR1 is LGHDT and CDR2 is YNNKEL (reference sequence). The V gene lost 3 bases and the J gene lost 1 base, with 13 bases spanning the gap. CDR3 length: 17 residues. Written as DNA, the CDR3 is TGTGCCAGCAGCCACACCCAGGGAGGGTCCTATAATTCACCCCTCCACTTT. The encoded protein is CASSHTQGGSYNSPLHF.

V and J are TRBV27 and TRBJ2-5, with TRBD2 matching over 7 bases. This CDR3 region has 15 residues. The germline V gene encodes CDR1 MNHEY and CDR2 SMNVEV (reference sequence). The ends lost 0 bases at V and 1 base at J; junction bases unmatched: 2. The CDR3 sequence: CASSLSRGVQETQYF. The CDR3 DNA reads TGTGCCAGCAGTTTATCTCGGGGGGTCCAAGAGACCCAGTACTTC.

This clone was seen once. V usage is TRBV21-1 and J usage is TRBJ2-7; TRBD1 is the table's D call, not checked against the DNA. TRBV21-1 counts as a pseudogene. The CDR3 has 14 residues. The CDR3 region is CASSKVTGPYEQYF. The CDR3 nucleotides read TGTGCCAGCAGCAAAGTGACAGGTCCCTACGAGCAGTACTTC.

The rearrangement joins TRBV7-6 to TRBJ2-1; 8 bases map to TRBD2. Germline CDR1 SGHVS, CDR2 FNYEAQ. V lost 3 bases to trimming and J lost 4 bases; unmatched junction nucleotides: 5. This CDR3 has 15 residues. Here the CDR3 DNA reads TGTGCCAGCAGCTTTCCTAGCGGGCAGTACAATGAGCAGTTCTTC. Translation gives CASSFPSGQYNEQFF. The variable domain in full, with the rest retrieved from reference TRBV7-6 and TRBJ2-1, is GAGVSQSPRYKVTKRGQDVALRCDPISGHVSLYWYRQALGQGPEFLTYFNYEAQQDKSGLPNDRFSAERPEGSISTLTIQRTEQRDSAMYRCASSFPSGQYNEQFFGPGTRLTVL.